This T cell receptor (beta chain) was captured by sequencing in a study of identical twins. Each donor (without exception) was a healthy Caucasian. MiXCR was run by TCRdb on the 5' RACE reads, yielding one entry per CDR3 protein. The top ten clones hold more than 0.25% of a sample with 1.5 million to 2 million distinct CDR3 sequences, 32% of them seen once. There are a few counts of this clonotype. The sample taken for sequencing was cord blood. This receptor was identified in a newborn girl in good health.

The CDR3 sequence is CASSLGTGGLHQPQHF. CDR3 in DNA: TGTGCCAGCTCACTAGGGACAGGGGGACTCCATCAGCCCCAGCATTTT. The genes are TRBV18 and TRBJ1-5; TRBD1 matches 11 bases. The V gene end was trimmed by 4 bases and the J gene end by 5 bases; junction bases not matched to a gene: 7. This CDR3 comprises 16 residues. The germline gives CDR1 KGHSH, CDR2 LQKENI.